The 2 T cell receptor beta chains reported below all come from one sample, sequenced in a study of OX40 agonist ivuxolimab in advanced cancers. Profiling relied on immunoSEQ multiplex PCR, and the TCRdb table lists in-frame clones only, not all of them. The sample has about 66,000 clones; 91% are singletons. This specimen consisted of CD4+ or CD8+ T cells sorted from blood, obtained in a trial of the OX40 agonist ivuxolimab. Source of these receptors: an adult with an advanced solid tumor such as melanoma, head and neck, liver or kidney cancer.

The chain is built from TRBV27 and TRBJ2-3; D is unclear. Germline-derived CDR1 and CDR2 are MNHEY and SMNVEV (reference sequence). V was cut by 0 bases and J by 2 bases, with 9 bases left in between. The CDR3 has 15 amino acids. The CDR3 DNA follows: TGTGCCAGCAGTTTATCAGGACGCCTCACAGATACGCAGTATTTT. Residues: CASSLSGRLTDTQYF.

In this sample, this clone turned up once. The genes are TRBV7-3 and TRBJ2-3, with TRBD2 identical over 15 bases. V was clipped by 5 bases and J by 3 bases; unmatched bases: 6. The CDR3 extends over 17 amino acids. CDR1 is SGHTA, CDR2 FQGTGA, per germline. Written as DNA, the CDR3 is TGTGCCAGCAGCAGGGGACTAGCGGGAGGATCTACAGATACGCAGTATTTT. The encoded protein is CASSRGLAGGSTDTQYF.